This T cell receptor beta chain was identified in a study of blood T cell repertoires in COVID-19. The wider study: Italy, Spain and the United States were the sources of the convalescent and acute COVID-19 samples. The cDNA or gDNA used as material had been derived from T cells, B-cell-depleted T cells, or PBMCs.

After removal of 4 bases from V and 6 bases from J, the junction contained 6 bases not matched to a gene. This CDR3 is 16 amino acids long. Germline V gene lookup returns CDR1 MNHEY and CDR2 SVGAGI. Authors' analysis steps: The authors estimated nucleated cell counts from reference gene primer amplification. Here immunoSEQ multiplex PCR was the method, and the copy in TCRdb shows in-frame clones only, minus some. D and trimming come from the DNA, and the V and J calls and clone size come from that table. The sample includes about 210,000 clones, 92% of them seen just once. Source material: peripheral blood. This rearrangement joins TRBV6-5 to TRBJ2-3; 14 nucleotides align to TRBD2. This clonotype was obtained from a man aged 30 to 45 with acute or convalescent COVID-19. Here the CDR3 reads CASSSGTSGGPDTQYF. CDR3 nucleotide sequence: TGTGCCAGCAGTTCCGGGACTAGCGGGGGCCCCGATACGCAGTATTTT.